The 27 T cell receptor beta chains below all came from one sample that was sequenced in a study of cytotoxic CD8 clonotypes in ibrutinib-treated CLL. Produced via immunoSEQ multiplex PCR; TCRdb's table is partial and in-frame only. The sample has 40,000 to 50,000 clones; roughly three fifths are singletons. This specimen was PBMCs, taken after 24 months of ibrutinib treatment. The origin of the receptors is a human donor with chronic lymphocytic leukemia.

V gene TRBV5-1 combines with J gene TRBJ2-1; TRBD2 matches 9 bases. CDR3 length equals 15 residues. V gave up 0 bases and J gave up 6 bases; unmatched junction bases: 4. Per germline, CDR1 SGHRS and CDR2 YFSETQ. The CDR3 DNA reads as TGCGCCAGCAGCTTGGGTCCTAGCGGGACCAATGAGCAGTTCTTC. This encodes CASSLGPSGTNEQFF.

The chain couples TRBV4-1 to TRBJ2-2; TRBD2 agrees at 11 bases. Germline V lookup: CDR1 MGHRA, CDR2 YSYEKL. J was trimmed by 5 bases and V by 4 bases; bases with no gene match: 9. This CDR3 is 17 amino acids long. In DNA form, the CDR3 reads TGCGCCAGCAGCCCCTTAGGGGTAGCGGGGGGGACCGGGGAGCTGTTTTTT. This sequence encodes CASSPLGVAGGTGELFF.

The genes are TRBV9 and TRBJ2-3, with D maybe TRBD2 (7 bases). With 0 bases removed from V and 4 bases from J, the gap between germline ends came to 15 bases. The CDR3 runs 16 residues. CDR1 and CDR2 from the germline V gene are SGDLS and YYNGEE. The CDR3 DNA follows: TGTGCCAGCAGCGTAGTTATGGGGGGGCCCCCAGATACGCAGTATTTT. It encodes CASSVVMGGPPDTQYF. Full variable domain (rest looked up from reference TRBV9 and TRBJ2-3): DSGVTQTPKHLITATGQRVTLRCSPRSGDLSVYWYQQSLDQGLQFLIQYYNGEERAKGNILERFSAQQFPDLHSELNLSSLELGDSALYFCASSVVMGGPPDTQYFGPGTRLTVL.

The rearrangement uses TRBV6-5 and TRBJ2-3; D remains unclear. Germline CDR1 and CDR2: MNHEY and SVGAGI. The ends were cut back, 7 bases at V and 1 base at J, with 9 bases in the middle. CDR3 length: 13 amino acids. CDR3 in amino acids: CASTTPGTDTQYF. Written as DNA, the CDR3 is TGTGCCAGCACCACCCCCGGCACAGATACGCAGTATTTT.

This chain joins TRBV11-2 and TRBJ1-2; D unresolved. Trimming cost V 5 bases and J 4 bases, with 11 bases left between them. CDR3 length: 13 amino acids. Germline V CDR1 and CDR2: SGHAT, FQNNGV. The CDR3 region has the DNA TGTGCCAGCAGCCCGCGGGTGAGCTATGGCTACACCTTC. It encodes CASSPRVSYGYTF.

This clone was seen a handful of times. The chain employs TRBV27 and TRBJ1-2; D perhaps matches TRBD1 (6 bases). V was pared by 5 bases and J by 7 bases, with 20 bases between. Per the germline V gene, CDR1 is MNHEY and CDR2 is SMNVEV (reference sequence). The CDR3 has 15 amino acids. The CDR3 reads CASSPRRGLGGGYTF. The CDR3 DNA is TGTGCCAGCAGTCCAAGGAGGGGGTTGGGCGGTGGCTACACCTTC.

This clone was seen a few times. This chain connects TRBV2 to TRBJ2-3; D is undetermined. The CDR3 is 10 residues long. Trimming stripped 11 bases from V and 10 bases from J, with 13 bases between. Germline V gene sequence: CDR1 SNHLY, CDR2 FYNNEI. The CDR3 sequence is CAGWDSAQYF. In nucleotides, the CDR3 is TGTGCCGGATGGGATTCGGCGCAGTATTTT.

In this sample, this clone turned up once. V is TRBV7-8 and J is TRBJ2-3; 10 positions match TRBD2. The CDR3 has 16 amino acids. Germline V CDR1 and CDR2: SGHVS, FQNEAQ. With V trimmed by 0 bases and J by 2 bases, 2 bases remained unmatched. CDR3 sequence (DNA): TGTGCCAGCAGCTTAGCTACTAGCGGGACCACAGATACGCAGTATTTT. Translation: CASSLATSGTTDTQYF.

The chain is built from TRBV6-5 and TRBJ1-6; D uncertain. In germline, CDR1 is MNHEY, CDR2 SVGAGI. This CDR3 is built from 15 residues. With 4 bases removed from V and 9 bases from J, the gap between germline ends came to 16 bases. The chain's CDR3 is CASSSTGISGSPLHF. The CDR3 region has the DNA TGTGCCAGCAGTTCAACCGGGATAAGCGGTTCACCCCTCCACTTT.

This rearrangement joins TRBV12-5 to TRBJ2-1, with a weak D call TRBD2 (6 bases). Germline CDR1 and CDR2: LGHNT and FRNRAP. Trimming removed 0 bases from V and 6 bases from J, with 12 bases in between. This CDR3 has 15 residues. The CDR3 sequence is CASGLVLGGGNEQFF. CDR3 coding DNA: TGTGCTAGTGGTTTGGTACTCGGGGGTGGCAATGAGCAGTTCTTC.

This chain connects TRBV5-1 to TRBJ1-6, with 9 bases identical to TRBD1. Germline loops: CDR1 SGHRS, CDR2 YFSETQ. The CDR3 runs 16 residues. V gave up 5 bases and J gave up 7 bases; unmatched junction bases: 10. The CDR3, as DNA: TGCGCCAGCAGGTCAACCCCGGGACAGGGAAATTCACCCCTCCACTTT. Its translation: CASRSTPGQGNSPLHF.

This clone was counted between two and nine times. This chain connects TRBV4-1 to TRBJ1-2; a weak D match, TRBD1 (5 bases). CDR3 length equals 16 residues. The V end was cut by 0 bases, the J end by 0 bases, with 11 bases between. The germline gives CDR1 MGHRA, CDR2 YSYEKL. The CDR3 DNA sequence: TGCGCCAGCAGCCAAGAATGGGACCCTACTAACTATGGCTACACCTTC. It specifies CASSQEWDPTNYGYTF.

The sample holds a few counts of this clone. The chain has TRBV5-5 and TRBJ2-7; D is ambiguous. The germline gives CDR1 SGHKS, CDR2 YYEKEE (reference sequence). This CDR3 is 13 amino acids long. Trimming stripped 1 base from V and 2 bases from J, with 7 bases between. CDR3 in DNA: TGTGCCAGCAGCTTGAGACATACCTACGAGCAGTACTTC. Residues: CASSLRHTYEQYF.

The chain carries TRBV28 and TRBJ1-6; weak D call: TRBD1 (5 bases). The V end was cut by 2 bases, the J end by 7 bases, with 12 bases between. This CDR3 is 15 amino acids long. The germline gives CDR1 MDHEN, CDR2 SYDVKM. CDR3 sequence (DNA): TGTGCCAGCAGTTTAAAGTGGGGGGACAATTCACCCCTCCACTTT. It yields the protein CASSLKWGDNSPLHF.

The rearrangement joins TRBV12-5 to TRBJ2-1, with a tentative D call TRBD2 (5 bases). Germline V gene sequence: CDR1 LGHNT, CDR2 FRNRAP. CDR3 length: 15 amino acids. The germline V and J ends were trimmed by 2 bases and 6 bases, with 14 bases remaining between them. This CDR3 is CASGLTHGRGNEQFF. The CDR3 DNA reads as TGTGCTAGTGGTTTGACCCATGGACGGGGCAATGAGCAGTTCTTC. Complete variable domain (other parts from reference TRBV12-5 and TRBJ2-1): DARVTQTPRHKVTEMGQEVTMRCQPILGHNTVFWYRQTMMQGLELLAYFRNRAPLDDSGMPKDRFSAEMPDATLATLKIQPSEPRDSAVYFCASGLTHGRGNEQFFGPGTRLTVL.

The chain combines TRBV23-1 with TRBJ2-1; weak D call: TRBD1 (6 bases). TRBV23-1 is recorded as an ORF, its role being uncertain. Trimming removed 1 base at V and 7 bases at J, with 8 bases between. The CDR3 runs to 13 residues. DNA of the CDR3: TGCGCCAGCAGTCAATGGGGGCTGAATGAGCAGTTCTTC. It yields the protein CASSQWGLNEQFF.

V gene TRBV6-1 combines with J gene TRBJ1-5; D perhaps matches TRBD1 (6 bases). CDR1 is MNHNS and CDR2 is SASEGT in the germline V gene. V lost 5 bases, J lost 4 bases, and 15 bases lay in between. The length of the CDR3 is 15 residues. CDR3 in amino acids: CASSLQDRENQPQHF. The CDR3 nucleotides read TGTGCCAGCAGTCTTCAGGACAGAGAAAATCAGCCCCAGCATTTT.

This sequence joins TRBV29-1 and TRBJ1-1; maybe TRBD1 (5 bases). Germline V gene sequence: CDR1 SQVTM, CDR2 ANQGSEA. The CDR3 is made up of 13 amino acids. Trimming shortened V by 2 bases and J by 1 base, and 8 bases separated the two germline ends. The CDR3 here is CSVEPQGNTEAFF. Here the CDR3 DNA reads TGCAGCGTTGAACCGCAGGGGAACACTGAAGCTTTCTTT.

The chain combines TRBV6-6 with TRBJ2-7; 7 bases map to TRBD2. This CDR3 has 14 residues. V trimming: 7 bases; J trimming: 0 bases; junction bases outside the gene matches: 6. Germline V gene data show CDR1 as MNHNY and CDR2 as SVGAGI (reference sequence). CDR3 sequence: CASTPAGSSYEQYF. In DNA, the CDR3 is TGTGCCAGCACTCCAGCGGGGAGCTCCTACGAGCAGTACTTC.

This clone has a count of ten or more. The rearrangement joins TRBV5-1 to TRBJ1-2, with D uncertain. V shed 0 bases and J shed 8 bases, with 11 bases lying between them. The CDR3 is 13 residues long. The germline V gene has CDR1 SGHRS and CDR2 YFSETQ. The CDR3 is CASSLGRMEGYTF. CDR3 sequence (DNA): TGCGCCAGCAGCTTGGGGCGGATGGAGGGCTACACCTTC.

This chain joins TRBV7-8 and TRBJ1-1, with D unresolved. Germline assignment: CDR1 SGHVS and CDR2 FQNEAQ. The CDR3 covers 12 residues. V was trimmed by 0 bases and J by 12 bases, leaving 11 bases between them. The CDR3 loop is CASSLALGGPFF. In DNA, the CDR3 is TGTGCCAGCAGCTTAGCTCTAGGCGGGCCTTTCTTT. The whole variable domain, filled in from reference TRBV7-8 and TRBJ1-1, reads GAGVSQSPRYKVAKRGQDVALRCDPISGHVSLFWYQQALGQGPEFLTYFQNEAQLDKSGLPSDRFFAERPEGSVSTLKIQRTQQEDSAVYLCASSLALGGPFFGQGTRLTVV.

On this clone itself: At the DNA level, this CDR3 is encoded by other sequences in the same sample as well. The chain couples TRBV19 to TRBJ2-3; D might be TRBD2 (5 bases). Trimming pared 4 bases from V and 1 base from J, leaving 6 bases between. This CDR3 comprises 13 residues. The V gene's germline CDR1 is LNHDA and CDR2 SQIVND (reference sequence). CDR3 amino acids: CASSNGGTDTQYF. CDR3 nucleotides: TGTGCCAGTAGTAACGGGGGCACAGATACGCAGTATTTT.

This clone is deemed medium-sized. The gene calls are TRBV19 and TRBJ2-2, with 11 bases lining up with TRBD1. Germline CDR1 reads LNHDA; CDR2 reads SQIVND (reference sequence). J was trimmed by 7 bases and V by 8 bases; bases with no gene match: 9. The CDR3 contains 15 residues. The CDR3, as DNA: TGTGCCAGTGATACGACCGGGACAGGGGGCGGGGAGCTGTTTTTT. Residues: CASDTTGTGGGELFF.

This clone was found a few times. This sequence joins TRBV2 and TRBJ1-5; 11 positions agree with TRBD1. The V gene's germline CDR1 is SNHLY and CDR2 FYNNEI. The CDR3 covers 15 residues. Germline trimming cut 1 base from V and 7 bases from J; bases unmatched to any gene: 3. Here the CDR3 reads CASSEGGTGGQPQHF. The CDR3 DNA reads as TGTGCCAGCAGTGAAGGTGGGACAGGGGGACAGCCCCAGCATTTT.

A few counts support this clone. V and J are TRBV19 and TRBJ1-6; tentatively, D is TRBD1 (6 bases). The germline V and J ends were trimmed by 6 bases and 8 bases, with 11 bases remaining between them. CDR3 size: 13 residues. Germline loops: CDR1 LNHDA, CDR2 SQIVND (reference sequence). CDR3 sequence (DNA): TGTGCCAGTAGACAGGGTCTCGATTCACCCCTCCACTTT. Protein: CASRQGLDSPLHF.

There are a few counts of this clone. This chain connects TRBV10-3 to TRBJ1-2; TRBD1 is a possible D gene (6 bases). Germline CDR1 and CDR2: ENHRY and SYGVKD. This CDR3 contains 11 residues. The ends were cut back, 6 bases at V and 7 bases at J, with 9 bases in the middle. The CDR3 is CAIRDSSGYTF. CDR3 nucleotide sequence: TGTGCCATCAGGGACAGCAGTGGCTACACCTTC.

This clone was counted between two and nine times. The chain recombines TRBV19 with TRBJ2-1; a possible D gene is TRBD1 (5 bases). Germline V gene sequence: CDR1 LNHDA, CDR2 SQIVND (reference sequence). This CDR3 is 12 amino acids long. V was trimmed by 5 bases and J by 9 bases, leaving 11 bases between them. The DNA of the CDR3 is TGTGCCAGTAGTTTCCAGGGTTCTGAGCAGTTCTTC. Its protein product is CASSFQGSEQFF.